This record concerns one T cell receptor (beta chain) sequence. Its antigen is still unknown. The ends lost 0 bases at V and 6 bases at J; junction bases unmatched: 9. The CDR3 extends over 17 amino acids. Germline V gene data show CDR1 as MGHRA and CDR2 as YSYEKL. This record comes from a study of cytomegalovirus exposure and HLA in healthy donors. Study-wide results and caveats: Earlier analysis yielded a pattern in which most TCR beta V segments were productive about 87% or about 30% of the time.

The PCR was carried out with 60 Vbeta primers and 13 Jbeta primers. Sequenced by immunoSEQ multiplex PCR; TCRdb stores in-frame clones only, minus some. The sample has about 160,000 clones, about 75% seen once. The chain employs TRBV4-1 and TRBJ1-5; 9 bases are a match to TRBD1. This clonotype was obtained from a woman aged 50 to 60 in good health and CMV-seropositive. Sequenced sample: PBMCs. DNA of the CDR3: TGCGCCAGCAGCCAAGAGGGGGACAGGGTGAGACTTCAGCCCCAGCATTTT. As protein: CASSQEGDRVRLQPQHF.